Each of the 2 T cell receptor beta chains below was sequenced from the same sample in a study of blood T cell repertoires in COVID-19. Sequencing used immunoSEQ multiplex PCR; TCRdb keeps in-frame clones, though not all of them. The sample consists of 15,000 to 20,000 clones, roughly 81% of them appearing once. Sequenced material: peripheral blood. These receptors were collected from a man aged 55 to 70 with acute or convalescent COVID-19.

This chain uses TRBV4-1 with TRBJ2-1; 10 bases line up with TRBD2. With 3 bases clipped from V and 0 bases from J, the junction kept 14 bases outside the gene matches. The germline V gene encodes CDR1 MGHRA and CDR2 YSYEKL. The CDR3 consists of 20 residues. The CDR3 sequence: CASSHTVLAGAVSSYNEQFF. The CDR3 DNA is TGCGCCAGCAGCCATACGGTCCTAGCGGGGGCCGTCAGCTCCTACAATGAGCAGTTCTTC.

The chain combines TRBV2 with TRBJ1-2; D gene uncertain. Trimming cost V 6 bases and J 4 bases, with 15 bases left between them. This CDR3 spans 14 amino acids. Germline CDR1 SNHLY, CDR2 FYNNEI. The CDR3 sequence is CASSRVSLAYGYTF. CDR3 DNA: TGTGCCAGCAGCCGTGTCAGCTTAGCCTATGGCTACACCTTC.